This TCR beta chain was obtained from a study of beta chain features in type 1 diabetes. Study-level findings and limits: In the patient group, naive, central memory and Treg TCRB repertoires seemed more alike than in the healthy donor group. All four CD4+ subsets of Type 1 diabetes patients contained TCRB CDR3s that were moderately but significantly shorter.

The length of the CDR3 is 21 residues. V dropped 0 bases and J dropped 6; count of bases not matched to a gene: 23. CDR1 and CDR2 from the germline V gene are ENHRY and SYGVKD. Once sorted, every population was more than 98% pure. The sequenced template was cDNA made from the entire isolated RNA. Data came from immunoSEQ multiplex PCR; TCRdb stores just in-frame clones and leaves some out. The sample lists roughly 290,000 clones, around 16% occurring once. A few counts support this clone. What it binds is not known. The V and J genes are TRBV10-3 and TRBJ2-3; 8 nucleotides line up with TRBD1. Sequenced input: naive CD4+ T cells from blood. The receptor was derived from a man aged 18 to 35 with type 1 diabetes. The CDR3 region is CAISESPGGSWQGASVDTQYF. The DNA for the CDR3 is TGTGCCATCAGTGAGTCGCCAGGGGGGTCCTGGCAGGGGGCGTCAGTGGATACGCAGTATTTT.